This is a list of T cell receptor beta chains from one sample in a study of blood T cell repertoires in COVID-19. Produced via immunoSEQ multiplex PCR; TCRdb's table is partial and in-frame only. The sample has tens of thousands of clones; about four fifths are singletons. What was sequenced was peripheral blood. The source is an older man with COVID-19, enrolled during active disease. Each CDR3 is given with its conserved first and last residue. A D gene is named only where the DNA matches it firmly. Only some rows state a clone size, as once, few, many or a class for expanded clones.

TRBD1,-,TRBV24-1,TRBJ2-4,TGTGCCACCAGAAACAGGGGAAGATTAGCCAAAAACATTCAGTACTTC,CATRNRGRLAKNIQYF
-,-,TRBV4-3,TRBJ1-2,TGCGCCAGCAGCCAAGACGCGGAGAGCCACTATGGCTACACCTTC,CASSQDAESHYGYTF
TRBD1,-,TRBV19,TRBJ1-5,TGTGCCAGTAGTACCGACAGGGGTTCAAGTCAGCCCCAGCATTTT,CASSTDRGSSQPQHF
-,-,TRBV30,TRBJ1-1,TGTGCCTCCCAGACACAAACGAACACTGAAGCTTTCTTT,CASQTQTNTEAFF
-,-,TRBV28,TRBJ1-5,TGTGCCACCAACTCACTCCAGGGGAATCAGCCCCAGCATTTT,CATNSLQGNQPQHF
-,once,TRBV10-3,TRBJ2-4,TGTGCCATCAGTGACGCAGGGGAGAAAAACATTCAGTACTTC,CAISDAGEKNIQYF
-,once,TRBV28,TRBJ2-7,TGTGCCAGCCTAAGGCAGGGGTCGGGGTCCTACGAGCAGTACTTC,CASLRQGSGSYEQYF
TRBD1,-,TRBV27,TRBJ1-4,TGTGCCAGCAGTTCCGCGGAGACAGGGGAAAATGAAAAACTGTTTTTT,CASSSAETGENEKLFF
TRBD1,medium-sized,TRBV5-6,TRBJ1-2,TGTGCCAGCAGCTTGGAGGGACAGGGGTATGGCTACACCTTC,CASSLEGQGYGYTF
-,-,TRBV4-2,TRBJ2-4,TGTGCCAGCAGCCACAATAGGGGAACTCTAGCCAAAAACATTCAGTACTTC,CASSHNRGTLAKNIQYF
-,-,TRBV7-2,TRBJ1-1,TGTGCCAGCAGCCGCCGAGTGGGGAGCACTGAAGCTTTCTTT,CASSRRVGSTEAFF
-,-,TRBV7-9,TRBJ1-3,TGTGCCAGCAGCTTAGACAAGGGGTACTCTGGAAACACCATATATTTT,CASSLDKGYSGNTIYF
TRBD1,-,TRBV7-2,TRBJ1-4,TGTGCCAGCAGCCGGGACAGGGGTGAAAAACTGTTTTTT,CASSRDRGEKLFF
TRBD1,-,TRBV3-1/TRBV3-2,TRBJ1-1,TGTGCCAGCAGCCAGGCGGGACAGGCGAAGGTGGAAGCTTTCTTT,CASSQAGQAKVEAFF
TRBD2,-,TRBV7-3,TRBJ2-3,TGTGCCAGCAGCTTGTTGGGACTAGCGGGGGACCTTCTAACCCTAGATACGCAGTATTTT,CASSLLGLAGDLLTLDTQYF
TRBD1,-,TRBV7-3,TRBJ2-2,TGTGCCAGCAGCTCGGGACAGGGGAACACCGGGGAGCTGTTTTTT,CASSSGQGNTGELFF
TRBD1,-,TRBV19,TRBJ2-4,TGTGCCAGTACTCCTTCAGGGGGCCTAGCCAAAAACATTCAGTACTTC,CASTPSGGLAKNIQYF
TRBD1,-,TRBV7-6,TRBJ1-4,TGTGCCAGCAGAAGAGGGACAGATAATGAAAAACTGTTTTTT,CASRRGTDNEKLFF
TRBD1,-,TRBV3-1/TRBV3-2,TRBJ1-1,TGTGCCAGCAGCCAATCCACCCAGGGGGGAAACACTGAAGCTTTCTTT,CASSQSTQGGNTEAFF
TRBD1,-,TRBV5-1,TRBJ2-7,TGCGCCAGCAGCCCGACAGGGGACGAAGGGACCTACGAGCAGTACTTC,CASSPTGDEGTYEQYF
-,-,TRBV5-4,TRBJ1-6,TGTGCCAGCAGCTTGGGGGGGCCGAGCACCAATTCACCCCTCCACTTT,CASSLGGPSTNSPLHF
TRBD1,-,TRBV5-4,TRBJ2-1,TGTGCCAGCAGCTTAGGCCGTTTACAGGGGGCTTCCTACAATGAGCAGTTCTTC,CASSLGRLQGASYNEQFF